The 12 T cell receptor beta chains below were found in one sample sequenced in a study of OX40 agonist ivuxolimab in advanced cancers. Clones were sequenced by immunoSEQ multiplex PCR, and TCRdb holds only the in-frame ones, with some missing. The sample has some 66,000 clones, approximately 90% seen once. The sample was CD4+ or CD8+ T cells sorted from blood, taken in a trial of the OX40 agonist ivuxolimab. The receptors come from an adult with an advanced solid tumor such as melanoma, head and neck, liver or kidney cancer.

This chain connects TRBV19 to TRBJ1-5, with a tentative D call TRBD1 (5 bases). Germline V gene lookup returns CDR1 LNHDA and CDR2 SQIVND (reference sequence). V shed 7 bases and J shed 0 bases, with 13 bases lying between them. The CDR3 runs 15 residues. The CDR3 loop reads CASKRDGYSNQPQHF. CDR3 DNA sequence: TGTGCCAGTAAGCGGGACGGCTATAGCAATCAGCCCCAGCATTTT.

Turning to this clone: The junction departs from germline at one end; a sequencing error may be responsible. This rearrangement joins TRBV6-5 to TRBJ1-1; the D gene is possibly TRBD1 (5 bases). From germline, CDR1 is MNHEY and CDR2 SVGAGI. This CDR3 has 15 amino acids. CDR3 sequence: CASSPPQGTITKAFF. The CDR3 DNA is TGTGCCAGCAGTCCCCCCCAGGGAACGATCACTAAAGCTTTCTTT.

This clone was picked up one time. In DNA form, the CDR3 reads TGTGCCAGCAGTTTATTGAGGGAAAAACTGTTTTTT. It translates to CASSLLREKLFF. V usage is TRBV28 and J usage is TRBJ1-4; D is undetermined. The V gene lost 1 base and the J gene lost 8 bases, with 5 bases spanning the gap. CDR3 length: 12 amino acids. From germline, CDR1 is MDHEN and CDR2 SYDVKM.

The chain is built from TRBV5-1 and TRBJ2-7; 9 bases are shared with TRBD2. The CDR3 extends over 16 amino acids. The V and J ends lost 0 bases and 4 bases, in that order; junction bases with no gene match: 8. Germline V gene sequence: CDR1 SGHRS, CDR2 YFSETQ. The CDR3 region is CASSLGGSGGPYEQYF. The CDR3 region has the DNA TGCGCCAGCAGCTTGGGTGGTAGCGGGGGACCTTACGAGCAGTACTTC.

This clone was seen a handful of times. The chain is built from TRBV5-1 and TRBJ1-4; no definite D call. CDR1 SGHRS and CDR2 YFSETQ come from the germline V gene. The V and J ends lost 4 bases and 8 bases respectively, with 18 bases between them. The CDR3 length is 15 residues. CDR3 protein: CASSEQDSGGEKLFF. The CDR3 coding sequence is TGCGCCAGCAGCGAGCAGGACTCTGGCGGCGAAAAACTGTTTTTT.

The chain has TRBV19 and TRBJ2-3; 8 positions match TRBD1. Germline CDR1 is LNHDA and CDR2 is SQIVND (reference sequence). The CDR3 covers 15 residues. V shed 9 bases and J 0 bases; nucleotides not matched to a gene: 8. CDR3 sequence: CASQDRAASTDTQYF. The CDR3 coding sequence is TGTGCCAGCCAGGACAGGGCCGCCAGCACAGATACGCAGTATTTT.

J is TRBJ1-1 and V is TRBV7-2; D gene uncertain. Trimming removed 3 bases at V and 0 bases at J, with 5 bases between. The CDR3 spans 13 residues. CDR1 is SGHTA and CDR2 is FQGNSA in the germline V gene. CDR3 bases: TGTGCCAGCAGCTTCCAGGTGAACACTGAAGCTTTCTTT. This encodes CASSFQVNTEAFF.

The rearrangement joins TRBV5-4 to TRBJ2-5, with TRBD1 identical over 8 bases. TRBJ2-7 matches the DNA end more closely, so the J call is doubtful. The germline V gene has CDR1 SGHNT and CDR2 YYREEE (reference sequence). The CDR3 has 13 amino acids. The chain's CDR3 is CASSWTGSPEQYF. CDR3 coding DNA: TGTGCCAGCAGCTGGACAGGGTCGCCCGAGCAGTACTTC.

The chain is built from TRBV19 and TRBJ2-1; tentatively, D is TRBD2 (6 bases). Germline loops: CDR1 LNHDA, CDR2 SQIVND (reference sequence). The CDR3 contains 14 residues. V lost 2 bases and J 5 bases, leaving 10 bases between the germline ends. For the CDR3, the DNA is TGTGCCAGTAGTATACTCGGGGGAAACAATGAGCAGTTCTTC. Its protein product is CASSILGGNNEQFF.

The CDR3 spells CASSQEGGHSSYEQYF. The CDR3 DNA reads TGTGCCAGCAGCCAAGAAGGAGGCCATAGCTCCTACGAGCAGTACTTC. The V gene is TRBV11-1, the J gene TRBJ2-7; perhaps TRBD2 as D (5 bases). CDR3 length: 16 amino acids. Deletions cut 5 bases from V and 0 bases from J, with 17 bases between. CDR1 and CDR2 (germline): SGHAT, FQDESV (reference sequence). The complete variable domain, with remaining parts taken from reference TRBV11-1 and TRBJ2-7, reads EAEVAQSPRYKITEKSQAVAFWCDPISGHATLYWYRQILGQGPELLVQFQDESVVDDSQLPKDRFSAERLKGVDSTLKIQPAELGDSAMYLCASSQEGGHSSYEQYFGPGTRLTVT.

The rearrangement links TRBV28 to TRBJ2-3, with 7 bases that match TRBD1. With V trimmed by 6 bases and J by 6 bases, 9 bases remained unmatched. The CDR3 totals 14 residues. From germline, CDR1 is MDHEN and CDR2 SYDVKM. CDR3: CASSLGQAADTQYF. In nucleotides, the CDR3 is TGTGCCAGCAGCCTAGGACAGGCGGCGGATACGCAGTATTTT.

The chain joins TRBV5-4 to TRBJ1-5; 9 bases align to TRBD1. CDR1 and CDR2 (germline): SGHNT, YYREEE (reference sequence). V was clipped by 4 bases and J by 5 bases; unmatched bases: 1. There are 13 residues in the CDR3. The CDR3 protein is CASSRDRDQPQHF. The CDR3 coding sequence is TGTGCCAGCAGCCGGGACAGGGATCAGCCCCAGCATTTT. The entire variable domain, with the rest obtained from reference TRBV5-4 and TRBJ1-5, is as follows: ETGVTQSPTHLIKTRGQQVTLRCSSQSGHNTVSWYQQALGQGPQFIFQYYREEENGRGNFPPRFSGLQFPNYSSELNVNALELDDSALYLCASSRDRDQPQHFGDGTRLSIL.